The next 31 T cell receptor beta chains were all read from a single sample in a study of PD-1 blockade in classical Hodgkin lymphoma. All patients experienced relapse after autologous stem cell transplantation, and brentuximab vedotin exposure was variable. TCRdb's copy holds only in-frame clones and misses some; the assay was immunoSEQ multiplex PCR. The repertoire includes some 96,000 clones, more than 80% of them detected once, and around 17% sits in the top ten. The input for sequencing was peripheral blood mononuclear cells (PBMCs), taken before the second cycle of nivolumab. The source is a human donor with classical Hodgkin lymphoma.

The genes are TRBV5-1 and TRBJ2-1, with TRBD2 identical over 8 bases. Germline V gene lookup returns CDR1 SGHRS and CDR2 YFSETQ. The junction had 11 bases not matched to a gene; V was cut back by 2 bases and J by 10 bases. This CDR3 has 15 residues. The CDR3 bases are TGCGCCAGCAGCTTAGGTAGCGGGACAACATGGGAGCAGTTCTTC. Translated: CASSLGSGTTWEQFF.

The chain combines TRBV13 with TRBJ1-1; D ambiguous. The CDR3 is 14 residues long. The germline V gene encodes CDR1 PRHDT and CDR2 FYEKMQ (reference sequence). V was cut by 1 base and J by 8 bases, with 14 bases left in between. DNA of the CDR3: TGTGCCAGCAGCTTAGTTTGGCAGGACGCGGAAGCTTTCTTT. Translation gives CASSLVWQDAEAFF.

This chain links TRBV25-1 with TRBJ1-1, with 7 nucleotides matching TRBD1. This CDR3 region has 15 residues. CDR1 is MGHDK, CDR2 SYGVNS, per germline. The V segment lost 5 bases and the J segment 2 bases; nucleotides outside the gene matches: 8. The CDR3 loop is CASSQQGFQNTEAFF. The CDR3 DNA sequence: TGTGCCAGCAGTCAACAGGGGTTTCAAAACACTGAAGCTTTCTTT.

CDR3 region: CAISGTGDQPQHF. CDR3 DNA: TGTGCCATCAGTGGGACAGGGGATCAGCCCCAGCATTTT. The V call is TRBV10-3, the J call TRBJ1-5, with TRBD1 matching 9 bases. V lost 4 bases and J lost 5; bases outside the gene matches: 0. CDR1 ENHRY and CDR2 SYGVKD come from the germline V gene. The CDR3 runs 13 residues.

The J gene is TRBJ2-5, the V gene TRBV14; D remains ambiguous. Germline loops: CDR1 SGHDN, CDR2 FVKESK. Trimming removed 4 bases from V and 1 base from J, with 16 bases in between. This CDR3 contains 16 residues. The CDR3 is CASSLSRTALQETQYF. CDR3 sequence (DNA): TGTGCCAGCAGCCTCTCCAGAACAGCGCTCCAAGAGACCCAGTACTTC.

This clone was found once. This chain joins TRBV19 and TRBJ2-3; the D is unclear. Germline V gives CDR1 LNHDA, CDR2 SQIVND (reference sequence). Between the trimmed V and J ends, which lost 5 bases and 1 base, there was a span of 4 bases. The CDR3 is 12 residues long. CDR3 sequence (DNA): TGTGCCAGTAGTTCTCGCACAGATACGCAGTATTTT. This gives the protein CASSSRTDTQYF.

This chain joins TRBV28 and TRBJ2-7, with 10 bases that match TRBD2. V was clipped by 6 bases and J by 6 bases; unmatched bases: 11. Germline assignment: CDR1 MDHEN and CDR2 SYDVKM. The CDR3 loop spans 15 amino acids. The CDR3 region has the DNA TGTGCCAGCAGCCCCTGGACTAGCGGACCCTCCGAGCAGTACTTC. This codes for CASSPWTSGPSEQYF.

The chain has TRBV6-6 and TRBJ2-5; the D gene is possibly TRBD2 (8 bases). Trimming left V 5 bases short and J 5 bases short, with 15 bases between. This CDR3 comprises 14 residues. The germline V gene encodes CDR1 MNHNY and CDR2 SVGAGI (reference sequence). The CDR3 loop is CASSRQGGRETQYF. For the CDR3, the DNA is TGTGCCAGCAGTAGACAGGGCGGGAGGGAGACCCAGTACTTC.

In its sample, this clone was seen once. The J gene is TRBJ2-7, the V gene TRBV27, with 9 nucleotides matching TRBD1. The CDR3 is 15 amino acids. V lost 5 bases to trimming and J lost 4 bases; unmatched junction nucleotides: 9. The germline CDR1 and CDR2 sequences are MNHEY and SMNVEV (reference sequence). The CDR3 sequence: CASSPRDRVMYEQYF. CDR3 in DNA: TGTGCCAGCAGTCCCCGGGACAGGGTTATGTACGAGCAGTACTTC.

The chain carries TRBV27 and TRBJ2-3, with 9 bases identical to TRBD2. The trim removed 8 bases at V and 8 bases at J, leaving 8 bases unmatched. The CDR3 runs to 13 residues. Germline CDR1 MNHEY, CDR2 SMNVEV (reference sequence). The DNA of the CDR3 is TGTGCCAGCGGTAGCGGGAGTAGGGGTACGCAGTATTTT. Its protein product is CASGSGSRGTQYF.

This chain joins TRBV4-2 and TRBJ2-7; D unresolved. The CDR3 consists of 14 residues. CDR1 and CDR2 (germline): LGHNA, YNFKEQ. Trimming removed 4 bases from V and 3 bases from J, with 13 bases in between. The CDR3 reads CASSPSRGLYEQYF. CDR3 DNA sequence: TGTGCCAGCAGCCCCTCTAGAGGCCTCTACGAGCAGTACTTC.

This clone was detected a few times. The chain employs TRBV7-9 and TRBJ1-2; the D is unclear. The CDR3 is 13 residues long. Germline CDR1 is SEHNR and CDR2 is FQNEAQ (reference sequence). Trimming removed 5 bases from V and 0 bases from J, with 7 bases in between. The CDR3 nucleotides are TGTGCCAGCAGCCCCTCCGCTAACTATGGCTACACCTTC. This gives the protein CASSPSANYGYTF.

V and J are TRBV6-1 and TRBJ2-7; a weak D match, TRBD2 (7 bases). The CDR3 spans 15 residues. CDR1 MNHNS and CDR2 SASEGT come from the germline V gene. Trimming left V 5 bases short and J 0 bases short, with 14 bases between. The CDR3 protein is CASSLAADSSYEQYF. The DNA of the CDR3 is TGTGCCAGCAGTCTAGCGGCGGACAGCTCCTACGAGCAGTACTTC.

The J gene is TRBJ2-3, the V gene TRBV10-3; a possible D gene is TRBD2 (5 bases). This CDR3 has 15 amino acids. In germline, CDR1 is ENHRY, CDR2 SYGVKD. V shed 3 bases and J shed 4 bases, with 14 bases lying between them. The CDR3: CAISEGAAPPDTQYF. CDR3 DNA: TGTGCCATCAGTGAAGGAGCGGCCCCCCCAGATACGCAGTATTTT.

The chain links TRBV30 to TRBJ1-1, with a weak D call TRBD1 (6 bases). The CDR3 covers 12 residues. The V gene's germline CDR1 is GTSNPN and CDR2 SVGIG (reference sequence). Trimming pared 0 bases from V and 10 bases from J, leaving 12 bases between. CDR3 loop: CAWSVGGARAFF. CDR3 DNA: TGTGCCTGGAGTGTTGGGGGGGCGCGAGCTTTCTTT.

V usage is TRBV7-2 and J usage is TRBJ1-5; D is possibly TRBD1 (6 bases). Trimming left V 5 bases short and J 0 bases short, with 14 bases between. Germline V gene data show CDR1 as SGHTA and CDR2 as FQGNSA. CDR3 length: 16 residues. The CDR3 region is CASSRGGSYSNQPQHF. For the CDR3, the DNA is TGTGCCAGCAGCAGGGGGGGGAGTTATAGCAATCAGCCCCAGCATTTT.

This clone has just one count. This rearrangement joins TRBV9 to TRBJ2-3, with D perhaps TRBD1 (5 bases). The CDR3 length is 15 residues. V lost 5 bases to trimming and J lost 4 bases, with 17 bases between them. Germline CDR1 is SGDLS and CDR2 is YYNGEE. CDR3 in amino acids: CASSTAALGPDTQYF. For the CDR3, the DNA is TGTGCCAGCAGTACCGCGGCCCTGGGGCCAGATACGCAGTATTTT.

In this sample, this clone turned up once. The DNA for the CDR3 is TGTGCCATCAACCGGGACTTTACAGATACGCAGTATTTT. Protein: CAINRDFTDTQYF. The chain combines TRBV27 with TRBJ2-3; TRBD2 is a possible D gene (6 bases). Germline assignment: CDR1 MNHEY and CDR2 SMNVEV (reference sequence). The CDR3 has 13 residues. V dropped 10 bases and J dropped 3 bases, with 14 bases sitting between them.

In DNA, the CDR3 is TGTGCCAGCAGCGTAGTTGGTGCGGGTGAAAAACTGTTTTTT. Its protein product is CASSVVGAGEKLFF. This chain uses TRBV9 with TRBJ1-4; no clear D gene. This CDR3 contains 14 residues. Trimming stripped 0 bases from V and 7 bases from J, with 10 bases between. Germline CDR1 SGDLS, CDR2 YYNGEE.

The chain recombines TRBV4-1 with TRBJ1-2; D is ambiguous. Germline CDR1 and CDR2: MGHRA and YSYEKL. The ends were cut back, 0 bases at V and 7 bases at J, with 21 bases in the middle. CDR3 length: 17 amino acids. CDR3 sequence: CASSQDPGRFSAGGYTF. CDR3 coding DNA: TGCGCCAGCAGCCAAGATCCGGGGAGGTTTTCAGCGGGTGGCTACACCTTC.

The CDR3 loop reads CASSLGPGREKLFF. The CDR3 region has the DNA TGTGCCAGCAGCTTGGGGCCAGGGCGTGAAAAACTGTTTTTT. The chain links TRBV5-8 to TRBJ1-4; weak D call: TRBD1 (5 bases). V was trimmed by 0 bases and J by 7 bases, leaving 10 bases between them. CDR1 SGHTS and CDR2 YDEGEE come from the germline V gene. The CDR3 spans 14 residues.

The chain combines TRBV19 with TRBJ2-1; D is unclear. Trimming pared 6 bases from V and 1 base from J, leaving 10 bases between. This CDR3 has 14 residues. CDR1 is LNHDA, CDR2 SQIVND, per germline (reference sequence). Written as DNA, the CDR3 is TGTGCCAGTAGCCGTGATCATTCCTACAATGAGCAGTTCTTC. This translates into CASSRDHSYNEQFF.

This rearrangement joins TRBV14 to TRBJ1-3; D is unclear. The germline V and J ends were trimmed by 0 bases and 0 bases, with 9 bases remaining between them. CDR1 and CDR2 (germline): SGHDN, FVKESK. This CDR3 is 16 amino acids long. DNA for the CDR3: TGTGCCAGCAGCCAAGATCTCAGTGCCTCTGGAAACACCATATATTTT. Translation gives CASSQDLSASGNTIYF. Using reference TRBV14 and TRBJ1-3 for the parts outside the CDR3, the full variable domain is EAGVTQFPSHSVIEKGQTVTLRCDPISGHDNLYWYRRVMGKEIKFLLHFVKESKQDESGMPNNRFLAERTGGTYSTLKVQPAELEDSGVYFCASSQDLSASGNTIYFGEGSWLTVV.

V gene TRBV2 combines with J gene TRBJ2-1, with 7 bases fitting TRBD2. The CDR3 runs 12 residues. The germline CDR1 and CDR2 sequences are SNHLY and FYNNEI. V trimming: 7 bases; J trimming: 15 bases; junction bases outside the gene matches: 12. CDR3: CASKGDAGVGFF. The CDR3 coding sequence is TGTGCCAGCAAGGGAGACGCGGGAGTGGGGTTCTTC.

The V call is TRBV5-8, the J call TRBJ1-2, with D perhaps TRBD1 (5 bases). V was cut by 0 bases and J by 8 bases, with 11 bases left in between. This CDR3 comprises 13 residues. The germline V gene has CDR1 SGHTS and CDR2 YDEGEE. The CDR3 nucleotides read TGTGCCAGCAGCTTGGTCGGGACGGGGGGCTACACCTTC. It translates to CASSLVGTGGYTF.

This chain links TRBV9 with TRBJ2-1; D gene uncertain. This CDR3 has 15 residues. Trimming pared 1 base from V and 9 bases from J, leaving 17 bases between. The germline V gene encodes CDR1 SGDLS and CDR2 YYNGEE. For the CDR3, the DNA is TGTGCCAGCAGCGTATCGGGTGGGGTGGACGGTGAGCAGTTCTTC. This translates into CASSVSGGVDGEQFF.

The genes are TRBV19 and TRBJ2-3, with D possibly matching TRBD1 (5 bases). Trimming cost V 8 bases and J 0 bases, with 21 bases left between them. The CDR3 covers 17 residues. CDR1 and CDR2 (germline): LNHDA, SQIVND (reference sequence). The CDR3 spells CASPRVGPHTSTDTQYF. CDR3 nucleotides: TGTGCCAGTCCCAGGGTGGGTCCCCACACGAGCACAGATACGCAGTATTTT.

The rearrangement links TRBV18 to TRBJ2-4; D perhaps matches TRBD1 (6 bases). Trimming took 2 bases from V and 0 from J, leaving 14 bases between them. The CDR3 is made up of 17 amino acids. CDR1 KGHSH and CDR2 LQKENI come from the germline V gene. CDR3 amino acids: CASSPTDRFLAKNIQYF. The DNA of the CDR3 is TGTGCCAGCTCACCAACTGACAGGTTCCTAGCCAAAAACATTCAGTACTTC.

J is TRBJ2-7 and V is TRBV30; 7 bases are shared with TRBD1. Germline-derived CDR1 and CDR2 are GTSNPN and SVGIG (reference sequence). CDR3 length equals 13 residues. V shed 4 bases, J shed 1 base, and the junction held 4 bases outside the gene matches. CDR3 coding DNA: TGTGCCTGGAAGAGGGGGCCATCCTACGAGCAGTACTTC. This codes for CAWKRGPSYEQYF.

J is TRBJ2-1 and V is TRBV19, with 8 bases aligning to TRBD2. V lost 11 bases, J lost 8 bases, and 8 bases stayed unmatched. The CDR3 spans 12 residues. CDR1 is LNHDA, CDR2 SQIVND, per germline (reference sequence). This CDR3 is CAGAGGGDEQFF. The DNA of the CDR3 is TGTGCCGGGGCGGGAGGCGGGGATGAGCAGTTCTTC.

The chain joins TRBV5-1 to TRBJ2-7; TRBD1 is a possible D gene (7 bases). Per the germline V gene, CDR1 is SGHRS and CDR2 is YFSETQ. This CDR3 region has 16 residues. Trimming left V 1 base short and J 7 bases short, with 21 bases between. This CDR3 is CASSLFMGRGAVEQYF. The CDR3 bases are TGCGCCAGCAGCTTGTTTATGGGCAGGGGGGCGGTTGAGCAGTACTTC.